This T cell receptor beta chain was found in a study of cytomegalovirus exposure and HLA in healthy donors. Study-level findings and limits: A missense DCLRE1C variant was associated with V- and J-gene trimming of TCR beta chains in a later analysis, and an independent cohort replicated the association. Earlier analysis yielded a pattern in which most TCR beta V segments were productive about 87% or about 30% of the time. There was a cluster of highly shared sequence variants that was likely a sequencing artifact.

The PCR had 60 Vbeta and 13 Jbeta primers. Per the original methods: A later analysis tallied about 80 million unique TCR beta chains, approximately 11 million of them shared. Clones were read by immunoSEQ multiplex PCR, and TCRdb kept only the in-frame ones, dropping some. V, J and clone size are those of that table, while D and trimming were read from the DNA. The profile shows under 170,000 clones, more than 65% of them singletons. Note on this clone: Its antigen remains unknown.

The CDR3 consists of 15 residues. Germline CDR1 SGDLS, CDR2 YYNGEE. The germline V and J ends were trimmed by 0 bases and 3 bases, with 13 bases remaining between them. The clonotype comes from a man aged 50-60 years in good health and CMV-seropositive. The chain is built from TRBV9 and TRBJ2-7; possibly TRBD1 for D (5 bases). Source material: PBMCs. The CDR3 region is CASSVGVQANYEQYF. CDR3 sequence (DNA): TGTGCCAGCAGCGTAGGAGTACAGGCCAACTACGAGCAGTACTTC. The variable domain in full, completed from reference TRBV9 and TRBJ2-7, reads DSGVTQTPKHLITATGQRVTLRCSPRSGDLSVYWYQQSLDQGLQFLIQYYNGEERAKGNILERFSAQQFPDLHSELNLSSLELGDSALYFCASSVGVQANYEQYFGPGTRLTVT.